A selection of T cell receptor beta chains follows, all from one sample in a study of OX40 agonist ivuxolimab in advanced cancers. Generated by immunoSEQ multiplex PCR, the TCRdb table keeps only in-frame clones and is missing some. Of just over 20,000 clones in the sample, just under 90% were seen once. The sequenced sample was CD4+ or CD8+ T cells sorted from blood, obtained in a trial of the OX40 agonist ivuxolimab. The receptors stem from an adult with an advanced solid tumor such as melanoma, head and neck, liver or kidney cancer. The CDR3 runs from the conserved cysteine through the conserved F or W. A D gene is named only where the DNA matches it firmly. For some rows the clone size is stated as once, few or many, or as a class when expanded; others skip it.

d_gene,abundance,len,j_gene,v_gene,CDR3nt,CDR3aa
-,-,14,TRBJ1-1,TRBV9,TGTGCCAGCAGGGACCCGGGGGGGAACACTGAAGCTTTCTTT,CASRDPGGNTEAFF
TRBD1,-,21,TRBJ2-1,TRBV18,TGTGCCAGCTCACCTGATGGTAACAGGGGGCGGCCCCTAAGCTCCTACAATGAGCAGTTCTTC,CASSPDGNRGRPLSSYNEQFF
-,-,13,TRBJ2-6,TRBV7-3,TGTGCCAGCAGCCCCGACAGGGCCAACGTCCTGACTTTC,CASSPDRANVLTF
-,-,15,TRBJ2-5,TRBV4-3,TGCGCCAGCAGCCAAGATAACGGGTTTGTGGAGACCCAGTACTTC,CASSQDNGFVETQYF
-,-,13,TRBJ2-5,TRBV7-9,TGTGCCACTCAAAGGGCCCTGCAAGAGACCCAGTACTTC,CATQRALQETQYF
TRBD2,once,18,TRBJ2-2,TRBV5-5,TGTGCCAGCAGCTTGGAAGAGTCGCGGGGGGCGAAGACCGGGGAGCTGTTTTTT,CASSLEESRGAKTGELFF
TRBD2,-,13,TRBJ2-7,TRBV9,TGTGCCAGCAGCGTTGGACTAGCCTACGAGCAGTACTTC,CASSVGLAYEQYF
-,-,16,TRBJ1-3,TRBV6-5,TGTGCCAGCAGTTACGATGGGGAAAGCTCTGGAAACACCATATATTTT,CASSYDGESSGNTIYF
-,-,13,TRBJ1-2,TRBV6-5,TGTGCCAGCAGTTTTCAGGGGACCTATGGCTACACCTTC,CASSFQGTYGYTF
-,-,12,TRBJ2-2,TRBV6-6,TGTGCCAGCAGTTACCAGAACGGGGAGCTGTTTTTT,CASSYQNGELFF
TRBD1,-,14,TRBJ2-7,TRBV27,TGTGCCAGCAGTTCAGGGACAGGGCTAGGCGAGCAGTACTTC,CASSSGTGLGEQYF
-,-,13,TRBJ2-7,TRBV29-1,TGCAGCGTTCAGGGGGGGGCCCCTGGCGAGCAGTACTTC,CSVQGGAPGEQYF
TRBD1,-,15,TRBJ2-7,TRBV11-1,TGTGCCAGCAGCTTAATAACAGGGGCCTCCTACGAGCAGTACTTC,CASSLITGASYEQYF
TRBD1,-,18,TRBJ1-2,TRBV5-6,TGTGCCAGCAGCGTGGGTCCGGGACAGGGGTTAGCTAACTATGGCTACACCTTC,CASSVGPGQGLANYGYTF
-,-,12,TRBJ1-2,TRBV5-1,TGCGCCAGCACCCGGGGGGGGTATGGCTACACCTTC,CASTRGGYGYTF
-,-,13,TRBJ1-5,TRBV19,TGTGCCAGTAAGGGGGGAAGCAATCAGCCCCAGCATTTT,CASKGGSNQPQHF
-,-,13,TRBJ2-2,TRBV5-6,TGTGCCAGCAGCCTGTATTTAGCTCCAGAGCTGTTTTTT,CASSLYLAPELFF
-,-,14,TRBJ2-2,TRBV7-9,TGTGCCCCCAGAAGGCTTTTGAACACCGGGGAGCTGTTTTTT,CAPRRLLNTGELFF
TRBD1,-,14,TRBJ2-7,TRBV28,TGTGCCAGCAGTCCGGGACAGGTAATAGACGAGCAGTACTTC,CASSPGQVIDEQYF
-,few,13,TRBJ2-7,TRBV13,TGTGCCAGCAGCTTGGGCCGATCCTACGAGCAGTACTTC,CASSLGRSYEQYF
-,-,16,TRBJ1-3,TRBV7-9,TGTGCCAGCAGCCCACAAAAGGCCCCGCCAGGAAACACCATATATTTT,CASSPQKAPPGNTIYF
-,-,15,TRBJ1-3,TRBV7-7,TGTGCCAGCGTTATTCAGGGAAGCTCTGGAAACACCATATATTTT,CASVIQGSSGNTIYF
-,-,15,TRBJ2-5,TRBV5-6,TGTGCCAGCAGCCCCGGACAAGGGGCTGAGGAGACCCAGTACTTC,CASSPGQGAEETQYF
-,-,15,TRBJ2-1,TRBV6-1,TGTGCCAGCAGCTCGACAGGCGTCTCCTACAATGAGCAGTTCTTC,CASSSTGVSYNEQFF
TRBD1,-,14,TRBJ2-7,TRBV28,TGTGCCAGCAGCGCGACAGGGTCCTCCTACGAGCAGTACTTC,CASSATGSSYEQYF
TRBD2,-,11,TRBJ2-3,TRBV5-1,TGCGCCAGCAGGGGAGGGAATACGCAGTATTTT,CASRGGNTQYF
-,-,13,TRBJ1-1,TRBV5-1,TGCGCCAGCAGCTTGGGCTGGAACACTGAAGCTTTCTTT,CASSLGWNTEAFF
-,once,12,TRBJ1-2,TRBV5-1,TGCGCCAGCAGCTGGGAGGCCAATGGCTACACCTTC,CASSWEANGYTF
-,-,16,TRBJ1-6,TRBV19,TGTGCCAGTAGTATTGTCAGCAGCTCCTATAATTCACCCCTCCACTTT,CASSIVSSSYNSPLHF
-,once,13,TRBJ2-7,TRBV5-6,TGTGCCAGCAGCTTTGGAAGTGCAAGCGAGCAGTACTTC,CASSFGSASEQYF